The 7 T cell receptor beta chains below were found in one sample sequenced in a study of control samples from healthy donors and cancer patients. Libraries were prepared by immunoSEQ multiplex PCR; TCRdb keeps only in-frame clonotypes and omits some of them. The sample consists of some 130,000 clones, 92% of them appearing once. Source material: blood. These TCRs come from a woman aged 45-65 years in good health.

As DNA, the CDR3 is TGTGCCAGCAGGGTTGGACAAGACCCCTACGAGCAGTACTTC. Translation: CASRVGQDPYEQYF. The chain employs TRBV11-2 and TRBJ2-7; maybe TRBD1 (5 bases). With 6 bases removed from V and 2 bases from J, the gap between germline ends came to 14 bases. The CDR3 is 14 amino acids. Germline V gives CDR1 SGHAT, CDR2 FQNNGV.

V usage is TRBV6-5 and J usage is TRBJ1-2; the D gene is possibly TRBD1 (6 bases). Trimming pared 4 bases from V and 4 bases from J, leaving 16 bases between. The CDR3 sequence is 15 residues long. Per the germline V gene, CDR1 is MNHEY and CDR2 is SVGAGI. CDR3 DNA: TGTGCCAGCAGTTCTTGGGGGGGCTTGGGCTATGGCTACACCTTC. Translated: CASSSWGGLGYGYTF.

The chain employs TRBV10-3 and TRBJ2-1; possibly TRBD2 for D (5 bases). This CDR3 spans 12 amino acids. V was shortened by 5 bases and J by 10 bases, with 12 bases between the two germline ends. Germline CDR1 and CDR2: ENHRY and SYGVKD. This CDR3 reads CAISSGLEEQFF. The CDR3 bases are TGTGCCATCAGTTCCGGACTGGAAGAGCAGTTCTTC.

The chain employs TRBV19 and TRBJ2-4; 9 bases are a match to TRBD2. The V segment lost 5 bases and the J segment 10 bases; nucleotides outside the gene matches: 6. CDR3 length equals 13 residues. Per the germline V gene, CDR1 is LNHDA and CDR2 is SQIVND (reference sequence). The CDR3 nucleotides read TGTGCCAGTAGTCGGGCTAGCGGGGCTATTCAGTACTTC. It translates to CASSRASGAIQYF.

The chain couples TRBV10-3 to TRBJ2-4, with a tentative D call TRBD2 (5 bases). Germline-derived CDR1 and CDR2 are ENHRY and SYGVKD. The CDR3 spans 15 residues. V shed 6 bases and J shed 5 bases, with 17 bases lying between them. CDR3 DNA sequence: TGTGCCATCAGCGCGACCAGCGGTACACAAAACATTCAGTACTTC. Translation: CAISATSGTQNIQYF.

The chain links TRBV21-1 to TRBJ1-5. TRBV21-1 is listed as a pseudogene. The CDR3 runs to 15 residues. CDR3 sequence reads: CATRIPRDSNQPQHF. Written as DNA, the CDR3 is TGTGCCACCAGGATCCCCAGGGACAGCAATCAGCCCCAGCATTTT.

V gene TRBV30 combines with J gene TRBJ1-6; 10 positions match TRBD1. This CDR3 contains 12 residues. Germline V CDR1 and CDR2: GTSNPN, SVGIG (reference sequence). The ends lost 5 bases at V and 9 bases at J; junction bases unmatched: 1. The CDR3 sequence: CAWGTGVSPLHF. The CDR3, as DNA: TGTGCCTGGGGGACAGGGGTTTCACCCCTCCACTTT. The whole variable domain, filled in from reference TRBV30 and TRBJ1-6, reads SQTIHQWPATLVQPVGSPLSLECTVEGTSNPNLYWYRQAAGRGLQLLFYSVGIGQISSEVPQNLSASRPQDRQFILSSKKLLLSDSGFYLCAWGTGVSPLHFGNGTRLTVT.